This T cell receptor (beta chain) was identified in a study of T cells of healthy individuals. The CDR3 has 12 amino acids. The germline gives CDR1 SGHDT, CDR2 YYEEEE. Trimming took off 4 bases at V and 6 bases at J, with 11 bases between the two ends. This clonotype was recorded many times. One entry per CDR3 protein, called by TCRdb with MiXCR from the 5' RACE reads. The sample holds 45,000 to 60,000 distinct CDR3 sequences, approximately 15% seen once. The genes are TRBV5-6 and TRBJ2-7; TRBD1 is a possible D gene (6 bases). This TCR derives from a human donor in good health. The CDR3 DNA follows: TGTGCCAGCAGCGAAAACAGGGCCGAGCAGTACTTC. This encodes CASSENRAEQYF.